The 19 T cell receptor beta chains in this list originate from one sample, sequenced in a study of blood T cell repertoires in COVID-19. Generated by immunoSEQ multiplex PCR, the TCRdb table keeps only in-frame clones and is missing some. In the table there are roughly 120,000 clones, around four fifths of which are singletons. Sequenced sample: peripheral blood. Receptors originate from a man aged 65 to 85 with active or convalescent COVID-19.

The chain is built from TRBV3-1 (or the pseudogene TRBV3-2) and TRBJ1-2; D gene ambiguous. CDR3 length: 13 amino acids. V gave up 1 base and J gave up 2 bases, with 5 bases separating them. Germline values: CDR1 LGHDT, CDR2 YNNKEL (reference sequence). CDR3 loop: CASSQAQNYGYTF. The CDR3 DNA sequence: TGTGCCAGCAGCCAAGCCCAAAACTATGGCTACACCTTC.

The chain combines TRBV15 with TRBJ2-7; unclear D gene. Between the trimmed V and J ends, which lost 0 bases and 0 bases, there was a span of 3 bases. Germline CDR1 reads LNHNV; CDR2 reads YYDKDF (reference sequence). This CDR3 has 13 amino acids. For the CDR3, the DNA is TGTGCCACCAGCAGAGATCACTCCTACGAGCAGTACTTC. Translating gives CATSRDHSYEQYF.

The chain joins TRBV30 to TRBJ1-5; 8 bases fit TRBD1. The CDR3 runs 15 residues. Trimming removed 0 bases from V and 2 bases from J; junction bases left unmatched: 3. Germline lookup yields CDR1 GTSNPN and CDR2 SVGIG (reference sequence). The CDR3 loop is CAWSVGQGGNQPQHF. CDR3 DNA sequence: TGTGCCTGGAGTGTAGGACAGGGCGGCAATCAGCCCCAGCATTTT.

The chain has TRBV14 and TRBJ1-1, with D perhaps matching TRBD1 (5 bases). Germline CDR1 SGHDN, CDR2 FVKESK. V lost 0 bases, J lost 0 bases, and 5 bases lay in between. The length of the CDR3 is 14 residues. This CDR3 is CASSQDRVNTEAFF. In DNA, the CDR3 is TGTGCCAGCAGCCAAGACAGGGTGAACACTGAAGCTTTCTTT.

This clone has more than one count but fewer than ten. V and J are TRBV19 and TRBJ1-2; a weak D match, TRBD1 (6 bases). V was trimmed by 3 bases and J by 0 bases, leaving 11 bases between them. The CDR3 runs 15 residues. Germline assignment: CDR1 LNHDA and CDR2 SQIVND (reference sequence). The CDR3 loop reads CASSIWDTTNYGYTF. CDR3 nucleotide sequence: TGTGCCAGTAGTATCTGGGACACCACTAACTATGGCTACACCTTC.

This chain connects TRBV6-6 to TRBJ2-7; TRBD1 aligns across 11 bases. The CDR3 spans 17 residues. CDR1 MNHNY and CDR2 SVGAGI come from the germline V gene (reference sequence). V was clipped by 5 bases and J by 0 bases; unmatched bases: 9. The CDR3 bases are TGTGCCAGCAGTCGGACAGGGGGCATTCGTAGCTCCTACGAGCAGTACTTC. It is translated as CASSRTGGIRSSYEQYF.

The rearrangement links TRBV12-5 to TRBJ2-7; D is ambiguous. Germline CDR1 LGHNT, CDR2 FRNRAP. V lost 2 bases and J 2 bases, leaving 4 bases between the germline ends. This CDR3 is 12 amino acids long. Here the CDR3 reads CASGLTPYEQYF. CDR3 nucleotide sequence: TGTGCTAGTGGTTTGACTCCCTACGAGCAGTACTTC.

The genes are TRBV6-1 and TRBJ2-7; tentative D call: TRBD2 (5 bases). Germline CDR1 reads MNHNS; CDR2 reads SASEGT. V was clipped by 4 bases and J by 0 bases, with 16 bases between them. The CDR3 has 16 residues. In nucleotides, the CDR3 is TGTGCCAGCAGTGTGAGAGCGGCCGGCCTCTCCTACGAGCAGTACTTC. This codes for CASSVRAAGLSYEQYF.

In DNA form, the CDR3 reads TGTGCCAGCAGCTCTTACACGAACAATCAGCCCCAGCATTTT. It encodes CASSSYTNNQPQHF. This chain joins TRBV7-9 and TRBJ1-5; D gene ambiguous. CDR3 length: 14 residues. Trimming left V 4 bases short and J 3 bases short, with 10 bases between. Germline assignment: CDR1 SEHNR and CDR2 FQNEAQ (reference sequence).

The chain joins TRBV27 to TRBJ1-1; possible D gene TRBD1, 6 bases. The CDR3 totals 15 residues. Germline CDR1 is MNHEY and CDR2 is SMNVEV (reference sequence). The V end was cut by 1 base, the J end by 1 base, with 10 bases between. CDR3 sequence (DNA): TGTGCCAGCAGTTTATTATCCAGGGGGAACACTGAAGCTTTCTTT. Encoded protein: CASSLLSRGNTEAFF.

This rearrangement joins TRBV6-1 to TRBJ2-2, with D possibly TRBD1 on 6 matching bases. This CDR3 spans 13 amino acids. Germline lookup yields CDR1 MNHNS and CDR2 SASEGT. V was shortened by 8 bases and J by 6 bases, with 13 bases between the two germline ends. This CDR3 reads CASVQGIPGELFF. CDR3 coding DNA: TGTGCCAGCGTACAGGGAATACCCGGGGAGCTGTTTTTT.

This chain uses TRBV19 with TRBJ1-2; D gene uncertain. This CDR3 is built from 13 residues. Germline lookup yields CDR1 LNHDA and CDR2 SQIVND (reference sequence). Trimming left V 0 bases short and J 14 bases short, with 16 bases between. The CDR3: CASSIDPQTGKTF. The DNA of the CDR3 is TGTGCCAGTAGTATAGATCCTCAGACGGGTAAAACCTTC.

CDR3 protein: CASSQTDRDASDEKLFF. The CDR3 nucleotides read TGCGCCAGCAGCCAAACGGACAGGGATGCATCGGATGAAAAACTGTTTTTT. This chain connects TRBV4-1 to TRBJ1-4; 8 nucleotides match TRBD1. The CDR3 spans 17 residues. The V gene's germline CDR1 is MGHRA and CDR2 YSYEKL. Trimming removed 2 bases from V and 6 bases from J; junction bases left unmatched: 11.

This clone was detected only once. The V gene is TRBV24-1, the J gene TRBJ2-3; no firm D call. Germline V lookup: CDR1 KGHDR, CDR2 SFDVKD. Between the trimmed V and J ends, which lost 6 bases and 6 bases, there was a span of 9 bases. The length of the CDR3 is 12 residues. The CDR3 here is CATSPGRDTQYF. The CDR3 DNA is TGTGCCACCAGTCCGGGTAGGGATACGCAGTATTTT.

The chain is built from TRBV5-1 and TRBJ2-1; 8 bases line up with TRBD2. In germline, CDR1 is SGHRS, CDR2 YFSETQ. This CDR3 has 15 amino acids. V gave up 0 bases and J gave up 8 bases; unmatched junction bases: 7. CDR3 in DNA: TGCGCCAGCAGCTTGGGGGCGGGAGGTATCTATGAGCAGTTCTTC. Translating it yields CASSLGAGGIYEQFF.

This clone was seen repeatedly, ten times or more. The chain employs TRBV5-5 and TRBJ2-2; 9 nucleotides align to TRBD2. Germline CDR1 SGHKS, CDR2 YYEKEE (reference sequence). V lost 4 bases and J lost 4; bases outside the gene matches: 8. The CDR3 spans 16 residues. The DNA of the CDR3 is TGTGCCAGCAGCCCATGGACTAGCGTAGGCACCGGGGAGCTGTTTTTT. Its translation is CASSPWTSVGTGELFF.

The CDR3 reads CASSTGPQETQYF. The CDR3 DNA reads TGTGCCAGCTCCACAGGCCCCCAAGAGACCCAGTACTTC. The gene calls are TRBV6-6 and TRBJ2-5, with a tentative D call TRBD1 (5 bases). CDR1 and CDR2 from the germline V gene are MNHNY and SVGAGI (reference sequence). The CDR3 sequence is 13 residues long. V gave up 8 bases and J gave up 1 base, with 11 bases separating them.

The chain couples TRBV7-2 to TRBJ1-6; no reliable D call. Germline lookup yields CDR1 SGHTA and CDR2 FQGNSA. CDR3 length equals 16 residues. Trimming shortened V by 4 bases and J by 9 bases, and 19 bases separated the two germline ends. CDR3 DNA: TGTGCCAGCAGCTCCCAGACTGCTCGTGGTGGTTCACCCCTCCACTTT. Translated, it gives CASSSQTARGGSPLHF.

The CDR3 DNA sequence: TGTGCCAGCAGTCCACAGCGACAGGGCGGCTACACCTTC. The encoded protein is CASSPQRQGGYTF. The chain links TRBV12-3 or TRBV12-4 to TRBJ1-2; TRBD1 aligns across 7 bases. The CDR3 length is 13 residues. V dropped 5 bases and J dropped 8; count of bases not matched to a gene: 8.